This record looks at one T cell receptor beta chain sequence and its context. This record belongs to a study of blood T cell repertoires in COVID-19. Study context: The samples span acute and convalescent COVID-19 from the United States, Italy and Spain.

V lost 0 bases and J lost 8, with 14 bases in between. This CDR3 contains 15 residues. Looked up from germline, CDR1 is SGHKS and CDR2 is YYEKEE (reference sequence). In the source study's methods: From reference gene primer amplification, estimates of nucleated cell counts were derived. The method was immunoSEQ multiplex PCR; TCRdb's version includes in-frame clones alone and lacks a portion of them. From that table come the V and J calls and clone size; the DNA was used to work out D and trimming. The sample contains tens of thousands of clones, just over 85% of which appear only once. The chain employs TRBV5-5 and TRBJ1-4; D might be TRBD1 (6 bases). The sequence derives from a human donor in a cohort sampled during active COVID-19. Source material: peripheral blood. The CDR3 loop is CASSLAGTITEKLFF. The CDR3 coding sequence is TGTGCCAGCAGCTTGGCAGGGACAATCACGGAAAAACTGTTTTTT.